This T cell receptor (beta chain) came from a study of blood T cells in healthy people across ages. V was pared by 7 bases and J by 2 bases, with 14 bases of the junction left unmatched. This CDR3 is 17 amino acids long. Germline CDR1 MNHNS, CDR2 SASEGT. Combining a sample-barcoded 5' primer with a J-beta primer mix, a second PCR ran for roughly 7 to 11 cycles. A template-switch adaptor that had 12 random nucleotides put a tag on each cDNA molecule. MiXCR, run by TCRdb on the 5' RACE reads, gives a single entry per CDR3 protein. The table lists 1.6 million or so distinct CDR3 sequences, about 31% of them singletons. Study-level results: There were more naive CD4+ cells and higher diversity in long-lived donors than in aged donors.

Worth noting for this clonotype: Its antigen is undetermined.

Sample: blood. This chain connects TRBV6-1 to TRBJ1-2, with 9 bases identical to TRBD1. The receptor was derived from a woman in her thirties in good health. CDR3 DNA sequence: TGTGCCAGCAAATCTCCGGGACAGGGAGCAGTAAACTATGGCTACACCTTC. Its protein product is CASKSPGQGAVNYGYTF.